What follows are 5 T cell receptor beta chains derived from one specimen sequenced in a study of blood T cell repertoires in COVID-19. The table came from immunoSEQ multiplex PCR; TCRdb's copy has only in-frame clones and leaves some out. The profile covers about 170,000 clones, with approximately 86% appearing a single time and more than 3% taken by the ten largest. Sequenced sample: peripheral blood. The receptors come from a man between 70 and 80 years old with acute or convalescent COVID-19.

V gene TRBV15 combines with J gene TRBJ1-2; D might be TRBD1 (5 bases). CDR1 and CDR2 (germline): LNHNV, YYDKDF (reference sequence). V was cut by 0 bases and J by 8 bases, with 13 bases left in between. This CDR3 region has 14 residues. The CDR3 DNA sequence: TGTGCCACCAGCAGAGATCTGGCCAGGGTGGGCTACACCTTC. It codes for CATSRDLARVGYTF.

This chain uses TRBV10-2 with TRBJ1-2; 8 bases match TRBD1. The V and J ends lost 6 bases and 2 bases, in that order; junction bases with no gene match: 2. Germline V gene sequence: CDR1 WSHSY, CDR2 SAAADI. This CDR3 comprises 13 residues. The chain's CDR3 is CASRDRENYGYTF. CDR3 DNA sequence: TGCGCCAGCAGGGACAGGGAAAACTATGGCTACACCTTC.

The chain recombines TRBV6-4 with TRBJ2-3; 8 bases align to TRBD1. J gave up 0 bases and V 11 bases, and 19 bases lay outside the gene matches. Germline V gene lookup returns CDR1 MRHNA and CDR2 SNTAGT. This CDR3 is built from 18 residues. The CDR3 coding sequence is TGTGCCCTCCAAGTTGGGACAGGACATCTTTCTAGCACAGATACGCAGTATTTT. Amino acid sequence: CALQVGTGHLSSTDTQYF.

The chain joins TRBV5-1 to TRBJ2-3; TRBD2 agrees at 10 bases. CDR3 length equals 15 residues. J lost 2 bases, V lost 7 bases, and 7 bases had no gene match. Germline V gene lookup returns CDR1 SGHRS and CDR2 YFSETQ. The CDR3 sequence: CASATSGTDTDTQYF. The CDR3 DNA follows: TGCGCCAGCGCCACTAGCGGGACAGACACAGATACGCAGTATTTT.

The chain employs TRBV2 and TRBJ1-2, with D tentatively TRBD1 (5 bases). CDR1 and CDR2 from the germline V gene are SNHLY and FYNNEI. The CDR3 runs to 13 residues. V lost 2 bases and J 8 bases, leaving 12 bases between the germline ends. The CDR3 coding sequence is TGTGCCAGCAGTGAATTGCAGGGAGGAGGCTACACCTTC. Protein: CASSELQGGGYTF.